A single sample is the source of the 20 T cell receptor beta chains below, sequenced in a study of a mutant IDH1 vaccine in newly diagnosed glioma. Antigens for these TCRs are unknown. Profiling relied on immunoSEQ multiplex PCR, and the TCRdb table lists in-frame clones only, not all of them. This sample yields some 42,000 clones, of which approximately 83% are seen a single time; approximately 1.7% belongs to the top ten. The time point: week 5, during vaccination. What each vaccine dose contained was 300 ug of mutant IDH1 20-mer peptide, accompanied by topical imiquimod. The sample here was PBMCs, taken from a glioma patient whose treatment included an IDH1 peptide vaccine. The origin of the receptors is a man aged 35 to 55 with glioma.

The chain joins TRBV5-4 to TRBJ2-3, with 9 bases aligning to TRBD1. V was clipped by 3 bases and J by 2 bases; unmatched bases: 7. There are 16 residues in the CDR3. Germline V lookup: CDR1 SGHNT, CDR2 YYREEE (reference sequence). The CDR3 region has the DNA TGTGCCAGCAGCTCGAGAACAGGGGGCTTCACAGATACGCAGTATTTT. The encoded protein is CASSSRTGGFTDTQYF.

This chain connects TRBV14 to TRBJ2-3; 10 bases agree with TRBD2. The CDR3 has 15 amino acids. J gave up 2 bases and V 4 bases, and 3 bases lay outside the gene matches. Germline CDR1 SGHDN, CDR2 FVKESK. The CDR3 sequence is CASSRTSGYTDTQYF. The CDR3 bases are TGTGCCAGCAGCCGGACTAGCGGCTACACAGATACGCAGTATTTT.

The chain is built from TRBV7-9 and TRBJ2-7; 11 bases match TRBD1. This CDR3 contains 16 residues. Trimming removed 5 bases from V and 4 bases from J; junction bases left unmatched: 10. CDR1 and CDR2 from the germline V gene are SEHNR and FQNEAQ (reference sequence). The CDR3: CASSPGQGAISYEQYF. In DNA form, the CDR3 reads TGTGCCAGCAGCCCTGGACAGGGGGCTATCTCGTACGAGCAGTACTTC.

V and J are TRBV5-4 and TRBJ2-5, with 10 positions matching TRBD2. CDR3 length: 17 residues. CDR1 SGHNT and CDR2 YYREEE come from the germline V gene (reference sequence). J gave up 6 bases and V 3 bases, and 14 bases lay outside the gene matches. The CDR3 is CASSSGVTSGIVKTQYF. The CDR3 coding sequence is TGTGCCAGCAGCTCAGGGGTAACTAGCGGGATCGTAAAGACCCAGTACTTC. The full variable domain, completed using reference TRBV5-4 and TRBJ2-5, is ETGVTQSPTHLIKTRGQQVTLRCSSQSGHNTVSWYQQALGQGPQFIFQYYREEENGRGNFPPRFSGLQFPNYSSELNVNALELDDSALYLCASSSGVTSGIVKTQYFGPGTRLLVL.

The gene calls are TRBV7-6 and TRBJ1-5; D uncertain. Germline V gives CDR1 SGHVS, CDR2 FNYEAQ. The CDR3 is 14 residues long. Trimming removed 1 base at V and 4 bases at J, with 8 bases between. CDR3 sequence (DNA): TGTGCCAGCAGCTTAGGACTGCTAAATCAGCCCCAGCATTTT. Its translation is CASSLGLLNQPQHF.

The chain employs TRBV5-4 and TRBJ2-5; 7 bases agree with TRBD1. V lost 3 bases to trimming and J lost 2 bases; unmatched junction nucleotides: 4. Per germline, CDR1 SGHNT and CDR2 YYREEE (reference sequence). This CDR3 contains 14 residues. In DNA form, the CDR3 reads TGTGCCAGCAGCTCCGGACAGGCTCAAGAGACCCAGTACTTC. It is translated as CASSSGQAQETQYF.

This chain joins TRBV2 and TRBJ1-1; 7 positions agree with TRBD1. Trimming cost V 10 bases and J 0 bases; bases outside gene matches: 8. The CDR3 spans 14 residues. CDR1 and CDR2 from the germline V gene are SNHLY and FYNNEI. The CDR3 DNA is TGTGCCACCCAGGGGGGTAACATGAACACTGAAGCTTTCTTT. Translating it yields CATQGGNMNTEAFF. The full variable domain, with the rest looked up from reference TRBV2 and TRBJ1-1, is EPEVTQTPSHQVTQMGQEVILRCVPISNHLYFYWYRQILGQKVEFLVSFYNNEISEKSEIFDDQFSVERPDGSNFTLKIRSTKLEDSAMYFCATQGGNMNTEAFFGQGTRLTVV.

The V and J genes are TRBV28 and TRBJ1-1; no clear D gene. V lost 3 bases and J lost 4, with 6 bases in between. Germline V gene lookup returns CDR1 MDHEN and CDR2 SYDVKM. The CDR3 totals 12 residues. The CDR3 spells CASSFHPTEAFF. CDR3 DNA: TGTGCCAGCAGTTTTCATCCCACTGAAGCTTTCTTT.

The chain links TRBV7-9 to TRBJ1-1; D is unresolved. Per germline, CDR1 SEHNR and CDR2 FQNEAQ (reference sequence). CDR3 length equals 14 residues. V was trimmed by 6 bases and J by 4 bases, leaving 15 bases between them. CDR3 residues: CASRQSWDRTEAFF. As DNA, the CDR3 is TGTGCCAGCAGGCAGTCATGGGATCGCACTGAAGCTTTCTTT.

CDR3 in amino acids: CASRGRSGTQYF. The CDR3 DNA reads as TGTGCCAGCAGGGGGAGGAGTGGTACGCAGTATTTT. The chain couples TRBV7-3 to TRBJ2-3, with D possibly TRBD2 on 6 matching bases. CDR1 and CDR2 from the germline V gene are SGHTA and FQGTGA. This CDR3 contains 12 residues. V gave up 6 bases and J gave up 8 bases, with 12 bases separating them.

The V gene is TRBV29-1, the J gene TRBJ2-7; tentatively, D is TRBD1 (5 bases). CDR1 is SQVTM, CDR2 ANQGSEA, per germline. The CDR3 covers 11 residues. Trimming stripped 5 bases from V and 3 bases from J, with 8 bases between. The CDR3 loop is CSVTGYYEQYF. In nucleotides, the CDR3 is TGCAGCGTTACAGGATACTACGAGCAGTACTTC.

This chain connects TRBV5-5 to TRBJ2-7; 7 nucleotides line up with TRBD1. The CDR3 has 16 residues. Per the germline V gene, CDR1 is SGHKS and CDR2 is YYEKEE (reference sequence). V lost 4 bases to trimming and J lost 0 bases; unmatched junction nucleotides: 10. The CDR3: CASSVNRDSVSYEQYF. As DNA, the CDR3 is TGTGCCAGCAGCGTCAACCGGGACAGCGTCTCCTACGAGCAGTACTTC.

The V and J genes are TRBV7-9 and TRBJ1-2, with TRBD1 identical over 8 bases. CDR3 length: 18 amino acids. V was clipped by 4 bases and J by 0 bases; unmatched bases: 13. Per the germline V gene, CDR1 is SEHNR and CDR2 is FQNEAQ (reference sequence). CDR3 sequence: CASSSDRTGWRSNYGYTF. The CDR3, as DNA: TGTGCCAGCAGCTCCGACCGGACAGGGTGGAGGTCTAACTATGGCTACACCTTC.

Only a few counts were recorded for this clone. The rearrangement joins TRBV4-2 to TRBJ1-1; weak D call: TRBD1 (6 bases). The CDR3 is 13 residues long. Trimming shortened V by 4 bases and J by 7 bases, and 13 bases separated the two germline ends. Germline lookup yields CDR1 LGHNA and CDR2 YNFKEQ. CDR3 amino acids: CASSPAGADEAFF. Written as DNA, the CDR3 is TGTGCCAGCAGCCCAGCGGGGGCGGATGAAGCTTTCTTT.

This clone is a singleton in its sample. The rearrangement uses TRBV5-1 and TRBJ1-3, with a tentative D call TRBD1 (6 bases). The V gene's germline CDR1 is SGHRS and CDR2 YFSETQ. The CDR3 totals 16 residues. Trimming pared 0 bases from V and 0 bases from J, leaving 10 bases between. The CDR3 DNA is TGCGCCAGCAGCTTGGCCTCCAGGGGCTCTGGAAACACCATATATTTT. Translating gives CASSLASRGSGNTIYF.

This clone was seen a single time. The rearrangement joins TRBV10-3 to TRBJ2-7; 7 nucleotides agree with TRBD1. Germline V CDR1 and CDR2: ENHRY, SYGVKD. The V gene end was trimmed by 4 bases and the J gene end by 3 bases; junction bases not matched to a gene: 0. This CDR3 comprises 12 residues. The CDR3 loop is CAISGQGYEQYF. The DNA of the CDR3 is TGTGCCATCAGTGGACAGGGCTACGAGCAGTACTTC.

The chain employs TRBV11-2 and TRBJ1-4; 9 bases match TRBD1. After removal of 3 bases from V and 13 bases from J, the junction contained 9 bases not matched to a gene. Germline V gives CDR1 SGHAT, CDR2 FQNNGV. The CDR3 totals 14 residues. The CDR3: CASSFRQGEDGLFF. The CDR3 nucleotides read TGTGCCAGCAGCTTTCGACAGGGGGAAGACGGACTGTTTTTT.

The chain employs TRBV6-6 and TRBJ2-1; no definite D call. Trimming took 4 bases from V and 4 from J, leaving 11 bases between them. CDR1 is MNHNY and CDR2 is SVGAGI in the germline V gene (reference sequence). The CDR3 totals 14 residues. This CDR3 is CASSFLDGYNEQFF. CDR3 nucleotides: TGTGCCAGCAGTTTCCTAGACGGATACAATGAGCAGTTCTTC.

In this sample, this clone turned up once. The chain has TRBV18 and TRBJ1-5; D is undetermined. The V end was cut by 3 bases, the J end by 3 bases, with 6 bases between. The CDR3 contains 13 residues. The germline gives CDR1 KGHSH, CDR2 LQKENI. CDR3 DNA sequence: TGTGCCAGCTCACCTGGCTCCAATCAGCCCCAGCATTTT. Its protein product is CASSPGSNQPQHF.

The J gene is TRBJ2-3, the V gene TRBV18, with D tentatively TRBD2 (5 bases). Trimming removed 3 bases from V and 6 bases from J, with 10 bases in between. CDR1 is KGHSH, CDR2 LQKENI, per germline. The length of the CDR3 is 13 residues. CDR3 bases: TGTGCCAGCTCACCCACAGCGGTTGATACGCAGTATTTT. This gives the protein CASSPTAVDTQYF.